What follows is one TCR beta chain and its context. Sequenced by immunoSEQ multiplex PCR; TCRdb stores in-frame clones only, minus some. The data show around 18,000 clones, about 83% seen once. This record belongs to a study of radiotherapy plus CTLA-4 blockade in lung cancer. The germline V gene encodes CDR1 SQVTM and CDR2 ANQGSEA. The J segment lost 3 bases and the V segment lost 5 bases, leaving 6 bases of the junction unmatched. The CDR3 spans 13 residues. The chain carries TRBV29-1 and TRBJ2-7, with 8 nucleotides matching TRBD2. This TCR was sampled from a human donor with non-small cell lung cancer whose response to radiotherapy plus ipilimumab could not be evaluated. The sequencing here drew on peripheral blood, taken from a patient treated with radiotherapy plus ipilimumab. This CDR3 is CSVRAGESYEQYF. CDR3 DNA: TGCAGCGTTAGAGCGGGGGAGAGCTACGAGCAGTACTTC.